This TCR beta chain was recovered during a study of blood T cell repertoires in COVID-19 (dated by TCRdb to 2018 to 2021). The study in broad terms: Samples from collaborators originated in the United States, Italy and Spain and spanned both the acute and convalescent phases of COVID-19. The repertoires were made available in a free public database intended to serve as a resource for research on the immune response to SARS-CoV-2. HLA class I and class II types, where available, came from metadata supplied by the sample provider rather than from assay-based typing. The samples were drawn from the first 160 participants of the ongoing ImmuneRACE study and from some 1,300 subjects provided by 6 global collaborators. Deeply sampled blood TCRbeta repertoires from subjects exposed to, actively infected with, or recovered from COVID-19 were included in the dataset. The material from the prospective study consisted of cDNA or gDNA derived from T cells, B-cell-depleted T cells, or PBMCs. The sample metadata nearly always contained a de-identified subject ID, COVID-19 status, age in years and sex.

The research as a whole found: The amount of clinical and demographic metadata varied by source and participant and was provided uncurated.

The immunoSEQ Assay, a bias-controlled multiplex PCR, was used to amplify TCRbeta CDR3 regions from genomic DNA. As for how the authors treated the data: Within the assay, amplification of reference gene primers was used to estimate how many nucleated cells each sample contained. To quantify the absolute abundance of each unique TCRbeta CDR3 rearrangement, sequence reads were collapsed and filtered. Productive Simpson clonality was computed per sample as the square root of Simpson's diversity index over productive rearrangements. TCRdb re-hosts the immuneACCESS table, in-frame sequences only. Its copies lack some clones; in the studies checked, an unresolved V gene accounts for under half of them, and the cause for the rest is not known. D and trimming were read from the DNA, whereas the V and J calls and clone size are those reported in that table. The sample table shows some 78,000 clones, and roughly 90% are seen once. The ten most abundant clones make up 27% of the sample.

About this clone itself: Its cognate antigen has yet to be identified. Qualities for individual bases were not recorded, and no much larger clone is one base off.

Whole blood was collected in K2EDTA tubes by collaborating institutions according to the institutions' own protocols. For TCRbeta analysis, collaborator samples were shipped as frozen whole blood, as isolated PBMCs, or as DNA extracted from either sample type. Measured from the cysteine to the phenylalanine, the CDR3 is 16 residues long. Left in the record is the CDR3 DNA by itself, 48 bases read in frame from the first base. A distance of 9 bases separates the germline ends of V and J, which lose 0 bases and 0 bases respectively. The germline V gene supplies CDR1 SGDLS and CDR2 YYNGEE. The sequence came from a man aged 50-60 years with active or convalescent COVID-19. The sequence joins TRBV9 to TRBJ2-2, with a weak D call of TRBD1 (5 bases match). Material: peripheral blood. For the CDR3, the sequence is CASSVGVGANTGELFF. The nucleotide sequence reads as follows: TGTGCCAGCAGCGTAGGTGTAGGGGCGAACACCGGGGAGCTGTTTTTT.